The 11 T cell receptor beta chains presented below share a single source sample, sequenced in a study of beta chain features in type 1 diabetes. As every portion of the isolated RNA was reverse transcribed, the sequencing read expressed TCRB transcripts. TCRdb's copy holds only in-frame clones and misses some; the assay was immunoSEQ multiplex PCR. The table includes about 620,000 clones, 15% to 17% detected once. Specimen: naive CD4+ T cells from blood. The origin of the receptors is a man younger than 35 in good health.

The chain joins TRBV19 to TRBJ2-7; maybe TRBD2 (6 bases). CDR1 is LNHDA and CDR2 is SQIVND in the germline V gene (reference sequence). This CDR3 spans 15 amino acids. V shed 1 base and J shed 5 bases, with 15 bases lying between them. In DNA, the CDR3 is TGTGCCAGTAGTATAGTTGGGGGGACGAGCCACGAGCAGTACTTC. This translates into CASSIVGGTSHEQYF.

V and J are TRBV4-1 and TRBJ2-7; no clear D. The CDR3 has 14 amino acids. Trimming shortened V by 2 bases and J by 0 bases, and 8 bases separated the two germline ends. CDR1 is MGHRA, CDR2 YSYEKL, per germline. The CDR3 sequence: CASSQTGVSYEQYF. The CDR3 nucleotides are TGCGCCAGCAGCCAAACGGGTGTCTCCTACGAGCAGTACTTC.

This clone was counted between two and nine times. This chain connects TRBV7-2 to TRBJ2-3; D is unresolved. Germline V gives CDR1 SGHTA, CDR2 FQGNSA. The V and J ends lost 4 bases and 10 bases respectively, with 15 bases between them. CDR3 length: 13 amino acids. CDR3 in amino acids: CASSSAYLVSQYF. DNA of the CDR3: TGTGCCAGCAGCTCCGCCTATTTAGTTTCGCAGTATTTT. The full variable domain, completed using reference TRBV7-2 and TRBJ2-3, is GAGVSQSPSNKVTEKGKDVELRCDPISGHTALYWYRQSLGQGLEFLIYFQGNSAPDKSGLPSDRFSAERTGGSVSTLTIQRTQQEDSAVYLCASSSAYLVSQYFGPGTRLTVL.

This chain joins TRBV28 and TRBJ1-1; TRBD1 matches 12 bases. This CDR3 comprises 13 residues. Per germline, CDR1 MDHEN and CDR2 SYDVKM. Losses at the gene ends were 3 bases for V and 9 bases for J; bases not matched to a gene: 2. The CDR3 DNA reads TGTGCCAGCAGTTTTAGGGACAGGGGGCAAGCTTTCTTT. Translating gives CASSFRDRGQAFF.

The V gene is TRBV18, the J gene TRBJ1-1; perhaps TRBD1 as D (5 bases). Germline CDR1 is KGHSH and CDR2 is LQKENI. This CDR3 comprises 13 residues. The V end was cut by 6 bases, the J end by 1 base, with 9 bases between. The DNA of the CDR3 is TGTGCCAGCTCCTGGGACCGGAACACTGAAGCTTTCTTT. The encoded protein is CASSWDRNTEAFF.

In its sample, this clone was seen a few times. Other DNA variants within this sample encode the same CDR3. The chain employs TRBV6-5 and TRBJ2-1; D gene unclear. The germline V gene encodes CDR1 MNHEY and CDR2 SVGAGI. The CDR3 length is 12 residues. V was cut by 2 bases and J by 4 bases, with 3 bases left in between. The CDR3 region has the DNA TGTGCCAGCAGTTACGGGTACAATGAGCAGTTCTTC. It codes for CASSYGYNEQFF.

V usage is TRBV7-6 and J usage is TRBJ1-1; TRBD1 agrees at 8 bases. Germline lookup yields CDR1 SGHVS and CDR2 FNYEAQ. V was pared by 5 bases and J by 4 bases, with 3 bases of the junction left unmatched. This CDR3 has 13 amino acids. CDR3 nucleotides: TGTGCCAGCAGCATACAGGGGGGCACTGAAGCTTTCTTT. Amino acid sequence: CASSIQGGTEAFF.

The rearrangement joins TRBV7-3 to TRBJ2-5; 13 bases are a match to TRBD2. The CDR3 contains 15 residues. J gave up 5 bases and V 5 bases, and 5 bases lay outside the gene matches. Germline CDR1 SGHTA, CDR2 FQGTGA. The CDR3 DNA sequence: TGTGCCAGCAGCCCCGGGACTAGCGGGAAGGAGACCCAGTACTTC. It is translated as CASSPGTSGKETQYF.

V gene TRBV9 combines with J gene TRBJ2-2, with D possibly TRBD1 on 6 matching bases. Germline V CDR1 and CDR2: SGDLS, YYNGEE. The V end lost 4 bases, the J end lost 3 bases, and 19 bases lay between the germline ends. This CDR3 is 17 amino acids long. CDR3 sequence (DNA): TGTGCCAGCAGCCCAAAGACAGGATCCAGAGACACCGGGGAGCTGTTTTTT. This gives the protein CASSPKTGSRDTGELFF.

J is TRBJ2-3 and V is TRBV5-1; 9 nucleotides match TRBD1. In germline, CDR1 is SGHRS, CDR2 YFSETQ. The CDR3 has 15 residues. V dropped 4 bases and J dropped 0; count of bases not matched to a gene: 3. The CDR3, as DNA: TGCGCCAGCAGCCAACAGGGGGCGAGCACAGATACGCAGTATTTT. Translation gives CASSQQGASTDTQYF.

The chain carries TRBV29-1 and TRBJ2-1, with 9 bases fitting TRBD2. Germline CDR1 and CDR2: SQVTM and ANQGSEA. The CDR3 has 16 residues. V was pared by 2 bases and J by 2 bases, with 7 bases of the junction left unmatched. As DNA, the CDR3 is TGCAGCGTTGAACCCTCGCGGGGGGGGACCTACAATGAGCAGTTCTTC. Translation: CSVEPSRGGTYNEQFF.